The 10 T cell receptor beta chains given below trace back to one sample, sequenced in a study of blood T cell repertoires in COVID-19. TCRdb's table, derived via immunoSEQ multiplex PCR, lists solely in-frame clones and lacks some. The repertoire consists of about 200,000 clones, with about 87% occurring once and the leading ten covering approximately 3%. Input material: peripheral blood. The receptors originated from a man aged 55 to 70 with acute or convalescent COVID-19.

V usage is TRBV3-1 (or the pseudogene TRBV3-2) and J usage is TRBJ1-2, with a possible D match to TRBD1 (6 bases). This CDR3 region has 14 residues. Germline V gene sequence: CDR1 LGHDT, CDR2 YNNKEL (reference sequence). Between the trimmed V and J ends, which lost 1 base and 9 bases, there was a span of 15 bases. The CDR3 nucleotides read TGTGCCAGCAGCCAAGTCAGGGCACAGGGCCGCTACACCTTC. Translating it yields CASSQVRAQGRYTF.

The chain employs TRBV27 and TRBJ2-7; TRBD1 matches 9 bases. The germline gives CDR1 MNHEY, CDR2 SMNVEV (reference sequence). The CDR3 covers 14 residues. Losses at the gene ends were 6 bases for V and 5 bases for J; bases not matched to a gene: 8. For the CDR3, the DNA is TGTGCCAGCAGACAGGGGGCGCCAGGACACGAGCAGTACTTC. Translated, it gives CASRQGAPGHEQYF.

Only one count was recorded for this clone. V is TRBV2 and J is TRBJ1-6; D ambiguous. Germline V CDR1 and CDR2: SNHLY, FYNNEI. The CDR3 sequence is 13 residues long. The V and J ends lost 8 bases and 6 bases respectively, with 11 bases between them. The DNA of the CDR3 is TGTGCCAGCGCCCGCTACCTTAATTCACCCCTCCACTTT. Amino acid sequence: CASARYLNSPLHF.

The V gene is TRBV18, the J gene TRBJ1-5; TRBD1 matches at 12 bases. J was trimmed by 7 bases and V by 5 bases; bases with no gene match: 9. This CDR3 region has 16 residues. Per germline, CDR1 KGHSH and CDR2 LQKENI. CDR3 sequence reads: CASSRVGTGGRQPQHF. CDR3 nucleotide sequence: TGTGCCAGCTCAAGGGTCGGGACAGGGGGCAGGCAGCCCCAGCATTTT.

The chain joins TRBV18 to TRBJ2-1; D ambiguous. Trimming cost V 2 bases and J 9 bases, with 8 bases left between them. Germline loops: CDR1 KGHSH, CDR2 LQKENI. CDR3 length: 12 amino acids. The chain's CDR3 is CASSPYPVEQFF. The CDR3 nucleotides read TGTGCCAGCTCACCATATCCGGTTGAGCAGTTCTTC.

The V call is TRBV5-4, the J call TRBJ2-2; D remains unclear. CDR1 is SGHNT, CDR2 YYREEE, per germline (reference sequence). The V end was cut by 2 bases, the J end by 4 bases, with 9 bases between. The CDR3 extends over 14 amino acids. This CDR3 is CASSFLGLTGELFF. Here the CDR3 DNA reads TGTGCCAGCAGCTTTCTAGGTCTCACCGGGGAGCTGTTTTTT.

V is TRBV7-2 and J is TRBJ2-1; D is uncertain. Looked up from germline, CDR1 is SGHTA and CDR2 is FQGNSA. Trimming stripped 5 bases from V and 3 bases from J, with 5 bases between. The CDR3 loop spans 12 amino acids. CDR3 loop: CASSPFYNEQFF. CDR3 in DNA: TGTGCCAGCAGCCCATTCTACAATGAGCAGTTCTTC. The entire variable domain, with the rest obtained from reference TRBV7-2 and TRBJ2-1, is as follows: GAGVSQSPSNKVTEKGKDVELRCDPISGHTALYWYRQSLGQGLEFLIYFQGNSAPDKSGLPSDRFSAERTGGSVSTLTIQRTQQEDSAVYLCASSPFYNEQFFGPGTRLTVL.

The chain carries TRBV6-1 and TRBJ1-5, with a possible D match to TRBD1 (5 bases). This CDR3 is built from 16 residues. The V and J ends lost 2 bases and 4 bases respectively, with 15 bases between them. CDR1 is MNHNS and CDR2 is SASEGT in the germline V gene. Here the CDR3 reads CASSEMVGQGNQPQHF. The CDR3 bases are TGTGCCAGCAGTGAAATGGTGGGGCAAGGGAATCAGCCCCAGCATTTT.

With respect to this clone: This same CDR3 is encoded by further DNA sequences in the sample. The chain uses TRBV4-2 and TRBJ2-2; no clear D. This CDR3 is 12 amino acids long. The germline CDR1 and CDR2 sequences are LGHNA and YNFKEQ. Trimming took off 1 base at V and 5 bases at J, with 2 bases between the two ends. The chain's CDR3 is CASSQATGELFF. CDR3 bases: TGTGCCAGCAGCCAAGCTACCGGGGAGCTGTTTTTT.

The gene calls are TRBV11-2 and TRBJ2-5; 10 bases align to TRBD2. Germline assignment: CDR1 SGHAT and CDR2 FQNNGV. Germline trimming cut 5 bases from V and 5 bases from J; bases unmatched to any gene: 11. The length of the CDR3 is 16 residues. CDR3 sequence reads: CASSPVSAGGLETQYF. CDR3 bases: TGTGCCAGCAGCCCAGTTTCAGCGGGGGGGCTGGAGACCCAGTACTTC.